Below, 16 T cell receptor beta chains from the same sample are listed, as sequenced in a study of CD8 T cells in ankylosing spondylitis. Whole-study results and caveats: Ankylosing spondylitis blood appeared to carry a characteristic TCR beta motif of roughly eight highly homologous variants.

TCRdb reanalysed the 5' RACE reads using MiXCR and keeps one entry per CDR3 protein. The data contain a few hundred thousand distinct CDR3 sequences, around 16% of them singletons. No cognate antigen is known for these TCRs. Material: blood, either unsorted or a sorted T cell fraction (not recorded which). The source is a male donor with ankylosing spondylitis.

The sample holds a few counts of this clonotype. The V gene is TRBV4-3, the J gene TRBJ2-1; 8 bases align to TRBD2. V dropped 2 bases and J dropped 2; count of bases not matched to a gene: 2. Germline V gene data show CDR1 as LGHNA and CDR2 as YSLEER. CDR3 length: 15 amino acids. The DNA of the CDR3 is TGCGCCAGCAGCCAAAGCGGGGGTCCCTACAATGAGCAGTTCTTC. Translated: CASSQSGGPYNEQFF.

The chain links TRBV10-3 to TRBJ2-3; D possibly corresponds to TRBD2 (5 bases). Per the germline V gene, CDR1 is ENHRY and CDR2 is SYGVKD. The length of the CDR3 is 13 residues. Trimming removed 10 bases from V and 2 bases from J, with 13 bases in between. Here the CDR3 reads CANGRGPTDTQYF. The CDR3, as DNA: TGTGCCAACGGACGGGGTCCCACAGATACGCAGTATTTT.

This clonotype occurred a few times. The chain has TRBV24-1 and TRBJ2-7; the match to TRBD2 covers 8 bases. The germline CDR1 and CDR2 sequences are KGHDR and SFDVKD. The V gene end was trimmed by 7 bases and the J gene end by 0 bases; junction bases not matched to a gene: 7. The CDR3 is made up of 15 amino acids. The CDR3 reads CATRRSGSGSYEQYF. The CDR3 DNA reads TGTGCCACCAGGAGAAGCGGGAGCGGCTCCTACGAGCAGTACTTC.

V is TRBV10-3 and J is TRBJ1-1, with D possibly being TRBD1 (6 bases). The V end was cut by 8 bases, the J end by 0 bases, with 10 bases between. CDR1 is ENHRY and CDR2 is SYGVKD in the germline V gene. The CDR3 sequence is 13 residues long. The CDR3, as DNA: TGTGCCATCGGCGGACAGCTGAACACTGAAGCTTTCTTT. It codes for CAIGGQLNTEAFF.

Only a few counts were recorded for this clonotype. The CDR3 bases are TGTGCCAGCAGCTTGAGGAGGGGCGACTATGGCTACACCTTC. The encoded protein is CASSLRRGDYGYTF. The rearrangement uses TRBV5-6 and TRBJ1-2, with a tentative D call TRBD1 (5 bases). Germline V gene data show CDR1 as SGHDT and CDR2 as YYEEEE. Trimming took off 1 base at V and 3 bases at J, with 10 bases between the two ends. CDR3 length: 14 residues.

This clonotype has ten or more counts. A much larger clone lies a single base off, so this may be a read error. The gene calls are TRBV3-1 and TRBJ2-1; D may match TRBD1 or TRBD2 (5 bases each). Trimming shortened V by 8 bases and J by 0 bases, and 8 bases separated the two germline ends. This CDR3 spans 13 amino acids. Germline V gives CDR1 LGHDT, CDR2 YNNKEL (reference sequence). The CDR3 nucleotides are TGTGCCAGCGAGGGGAGCTCCTACAATGAGCAGTTCTTC. This sequence encodes CASEGSSYNEQFF.

This clonotype occurred a few times. V is TRBV2 and J is TRBJ2-2; 7 bases fit TRBD2. The V gene end was trimmed by 4 bases and the J gene end by 0 bases; junction bases not matched to a gene: 11. Germline loops: CDR1 SNHLY, CDR2 FYNNEI. This CDR3 has 18 amino acids. The DNA of the CDR3 is TGTGCCAGCAGTGCGGCTAGCGGCGAAATCACGAACACCGGGGAGCTGTTTTTT. Its protein product is CASSAASGEITNTGELFF.

This clonotype turned up a few times. This chain joins TRBV5-6 and TRBJ2-7; 7 bases fit TRBD1. The V and J ends lost 0 bases and 0 bases, in that order; junction bases with no gene match: 9. CDR3 length: 17 amino acids. Germline values: CDR1 SGHDT, CDR2 YYEEEE. The CDR3: CASSLDPAGTASYEQYF. In DNA form, the CDR3 reads TGTGCCAGCAGCTTGGACCCCGCCGGGACAGCCTCCTACGAGCAGTACTTC.

This rearrangement joins TRBV7-8 to TRBJ1-6; D is unresolved. Germline V lookup: CDR1 SGHVS, CDR2 FQNEAQ. The ends were cut back, 5 bases at V and 0 bases at J, with 11 bases in the middle. CDR3 length: 16 residues. The CDR3 DNA follows: TGTGCCAGCAGCACCGGGATTAGCTCCTATAATTCACCCCTCCACTTT. Translating it yields CASSTGISSYNSPLHF. The full variable domain, with the rest looked up from reference TRBV7-8 and TRBJ1-6, is GAGVSQSPRYKVAKRGQDVALRCDPISGHVSLFWYQQALGQGPEFLTYFQNEAQLDKSGLPSDRFFAERPEGSVSTLKIQRTQQEDSAVYLCASSTGISSYNSPLHFGNGTRLTVT.

This chain links TRBV20-1 with TRBJ1-1; D is ambiguous. This CDR3 spans 11 amino acids. Trimming stripped 3 bases from V and 7 bases from J, with 9 bases between. Germline lookup yields CDR1 DFQATT and CDR2 SNEGSKA (reference sequence). CDR3: CSASPSIEAFF. CDR3 nucleotide sequence: TGCAGTGCTAGTCCCAGCATTGAAGCTTTCTTT.

The rearrangement uses TRBV19 and TRBJ1-1; D gene unclear. CDR3 length: 12 residues. Germline V lookup: CDR1 LNHDA, CDR2 SQIVND (reference sequence). Trimming cost V 10 bases and J 6 bases, with 15 bases left between them. DNA for the CDR3: TGTGCCACTAGGGCGGGCGGCCCTGAAGCTTTCTTT. It encodes CATRAGGPEAFF.

This clonotype was seen a handful of times. The chain joins TRBV4-1 to TRBJ2-3; TRBD2 agrees at 10 bases. Trimming cost V 4 bases and J 5 bases; bases outside gene matches: 6. CDR3 length equals 15 residues. The germline V gene encodes CDR1 MGHRA and CDR2 YSYEKL. In DNA, the CDR3 is TGCGCCAGCAGCCGAGCTAGCGGGAGAGGAGATACGCAGTATTTT. Residues: CASSRASGRGDTQYF.

This clonotype was recorded many times. This chain links TRBV12-3 or TRBV12-4 with TRBJ1-5; 11 nucleotides match TRBD1. This CDR3 has 15 amino acids. V lost 3 bases and J lost 5; bases outside the gene matches: 3. CDR3: CASSFGQGAHQPQHF. As DNA, the CDR3 is TGTGCCAGCAGTTTCGGACAGGGGGCACATCAGCCCCAGCATTTT.

A few counts support this clonotype. This sequence joins TRBV3-1 and TRBJ2-5; D unclear. Between the trimmed V and J ends, which lost 1 base and 2 bases, there was a span of 14 bases. There are 16 residues in the CDR3. Germline loops: CDR1 LGHDT, CDR2 YNNKEL (reference sequence). The CDR3 coding sequence is TGTGCCAGCAGCCAAGGGTGGCCGAGCCTTCAAGAGACCCAGTACTTC. This encodes CASSQGWPSLQETQYF.

This clonotype was counted at least ten times. The CDR3 is CSVPRTGMSEQFF. Written as DNA, the CDR3 is TGCAGCGTTCCCCGGACAGGGATGAGTGAGCAGTTCTTC. The chain uses TRBV29-1 and TRBJ2-1, with 8 bases fitting TRBD1. CDR1 and CDR2 from the germline V gene are SQVTM and ANQGSEA. This CDR3 is 13 amino acids long. Trimming took 5 bases from V and 9 from J; bases not matched to a gene: 9.

This clonotype turned up a few times. The genes are TRBV11-1 and TRBJ1-1, with D possibly matching TRBD1 (5 bases). CDR1 and CDR2 (germline): SGHAT, FQDESV (reference sequence). V lost 9 bases and J lost 0, with 20 bases in between. The length of the CDR3 is 16 residues. This chain's CDR3 is CASQRDPTPMNTEAFF. CDR3 DNA sequence: TGTGCCAGTCAACGGGACCCGACACCTATGAACACTGAAGCTTTCTTT. Supplemented by reference TRBV11-1 and TRBJ1-1, the full variable domain reads EAEVAQSPRYKITEKSQAVAFWCDPISGHATLYWYRQILGQGPELLVQFQDESVVDDSQLPKDRFSAERLKGVDSTLKIQPAELGDSAMYLCASQRDPTPMNTEAFFGQGTRLTVV.